This TCR beta chain came from a study of T cells expressing NK-cell markers. TCRdb reprocessed the 5' RACE reads and reports one entry per CDR3 protein, with no DNA. Here the sample table reports about 460,000 distinct CDR3 sequences. The CDR3 runs 14 residues. Looked up from germline, CDR1 is MNHEY and CDR2 is SVGAGI. Sequenced: blood T cells: a sorted CD56 or NKG2C T cell subset, CD4+ or CD8+ T cells, or bulk PBMC T cells (not recorded which). This chain uses TRBV6-5 with TRBJ2-2; TCRdb indicates TRBD1, and absent DNA this call remains unverified. The clonotype was recovered from a woman aged 50 to 60 in good health. This CDR3 is CASSYPPGTGELFF.